The rows below give T cell receptor beta chains drawn from one sample of a study of cytomegalovirus exposure and HLA in healthy donors. Libraries were prepared by immunoSEQ multiplex PCR; TCRdb keeps only in-frame clonotypes and omits some of them. The sample table includes 200,000 to 250,000 clones. The specimen sequenced was PBMCs. Receptor source: a girl aged 2 to 10 in good health and CMV-seropositive. Each CDR3 is given with its conserved first and last residue. A D gene is named only where the DNA matches it firmly.

CASSLTGKGYEQYF | TGTGCCAGCAGTTTGACAGGGAAGGGCTACGAGCAGTACTTC | TRBJ2-7 | 14 | TRBV28 | TRBD1
CASSFDRELEQYF | TGTGCCAGCAGCTTCGACAGGGAACTGGAGCAGTACTTC | TRBJ2-7 | 13 | TRBV7-3 | TRBD1
CASSPGQGYSYEQYF | TGTGCCAGCAGTCCAGGACAGGGCTACTCCTACGAGCAGTACTTC | TRBJ2-7 | 15 | TRBV28 | TRBD1
CASSQDSPASGFANTGELFF | TGTGCCAGCAGCCAAGATAGTCCCGCTAGCGGATTCGCGAACACCGGGGAGCTGTTTTTT | TRBJ2-2 | 20 | TRBV4-2 | TRBD2
CTSSDTSGPGSGDTGELFF | TGCACCAGCAGCGATACTAGCGGGCCAGGGTCGGGGGACACCGGGGAGCTGTTTTTT | TRBJ2-2 | 19 | TRBV1 | -
CATRGQGSDTQYF | TGTGCCACCCGAGGACAGGGGAGCGATACGCAGTATTTT | TRBJ2-3 | 13 | TRBV10-3 | TRBD1
CASSSRGGRNEQFF | TGTGCCAGCAGTTCGAGGGGAGGTAGGAATGAGCAGTTCTTC | TRBJ2-1 | 14 | TRBV6-4 | -
CASSTRTGSHEQYF | TGTGCCAGTAGTACTAGGACAGGGAGCCACGAGCAGTACTTC | TRBJ2-7 | 14 | TRBV19 | TRBD1
CASSETQGWESELFF | TGTGCCAGCAGTGAAACACAGGGGTGGGAATCGGAACTGTTTTTT | TRBJ1-4 | 15 | TRBV6-1 | TRBD1
CASSQEPPSGRGETQYF | TGCGCCAGCAGCCAAGAACCTCCTAGCGGGAGGGGCGAGACCCAGTACTTC | TRBJ2-5 | 17 | TRBV4-1 | TRBD2
CASRNTGGGADTGELFF | TGCGCCAGCAGAAACACAGGAGGGGGCGCCGACACCGGGGAGCTGTTTTTT | TRBJ2-2 | 17 | TRBV5-1 | -
CASSITGGRGSNQPQHF | TGTGCCAGTAGTATAACAGGGGGCAGGGGAAGCAATCAGCCCCAGCATTTT | TRBJ1-5 | 17 | TRBV19 | TRBD1
CASSLGEFADTQYF | TGTGCCAGCAGCCTAGGGGAATTCGCAGATACGCAGTATTTT | TRBJ2-3 | 14 | TRBV27 | -
CASSHRGLGSYGYTF | TGTGCCAGTAGTCACAGGGGGCTGGGATCGTATGGCTACACCTTC | TRBJ1-2 | 15 | TRBV19 | TRBD1
CSVLTSYGYTF | TGCAGCGTTCTAACGTCCTATGGCTACACCTTC | TRBJ1-2 | 11 | TRBV29-1 | -
CASSIEALNTEAFF | TGTGCCAGTAGTATAGAGGCCTTGAACACTGAAGCTTTCTTT | TRBJ1-1 | 14 | TRBV19 | -
CASSPPGLSNYNEQFF | TGTGCCAGCAGCCCTCCGGGACTAAGCAACTACAATGAGCAGTTCTTC | TRBJ2-1 | 16 | TRBV11-2 | TRBD2
CASSEELAGGMDTQYF | TGTGCCAGCAGTGAAGAACTAGCGGGAGGAATGGATACGCAGTATTTT | TRBJ2-3 | 16 | TRBV25-1 | TRBD2
CASTGTSGQETQYF | TGTGCCAGCACCGGGACTAGCGGGCAAGAGACCCAGTACTTC | TRBJ2-5 | 14 | TRBV6-1 | TRBD2
CASSYTPGVTGYTF | TGTGCCAGCAGTTATACCCCGGGGGTAACCGGCTACACCTTC | TRBJ1-2 | 14 | TRBV6-5 | -
CASSRGGASTDTQYF | TGTGCCAGCAGTCGCGGGGGGGCTAGCACAGATACGCAGTATTTT | TRBJ2-3 | 15 | TRBV6-5 | TRBD2
CAWSVAGGGGFF | TGTGCCTGGAGTGTAGCGGGAGGGGGGGGGTTCTTC | TRBJ2-1 | 12 | TRBV30 | TRBD2
CASTVLKQGYSNQPQHF | TGTGCCAGTACCGTATTGAAACAGGGTTATAGCAATCAGCCCCAGCATTTT | TRBJ1-5 | 17 | TRBV19 | -
CASSLVGDPDGLAVYEQYF | TGTGCCAGCAGCTTAGTAGGGGACCCGGACGGACTAGCGGTATACGAGCAGTACTTC | TRBJ2-7 | 19 | TRBV7-6 | TRBD2
CASLWGLEAFF | TGTGCCAGCCTATGGGGACTTGAAGCTTTCTTT | TRBJ1-1 | 11 | TRBV6-1 | -
CASSASYEQYF | TGTGCCAGCAGTGCCTCGTACGAGCAGTACTTC | TRBJ2-7 | 11 | TRBV25-1 | -
CASSYGGTSGINKFF | TGTGCCAGCAGTTACGGGGGGACTAGCGGGATTAATAAGTTCTTC | TRBJ2-1 | 15 | TRBV6-5 | TRBD2
CASSWPGTGYETQYF | TGTGCCAGCAGCTGGCCCGGGACAGGCTACGAGACCCAGTACTTC | TRBJ2-5 | 15 | TRBV5-4 | TRBD1
CASSRGGRQVGYEQYF | TGCGCCAGCAGCCGGGGCGGTAGACAGGTTGGTTACGAGCAGTACTTC | TRBJ2-7 | 16 | TRBV5-1 | -
CASGGGRRETQYF | TGTGCCAGCGGTGGCGGGAGACGGGAGACCCAGTACTTC | TRBJ2-5 | 13 | TRBV9 | TRBD2
CASSLADSTTDTQYF | TGCGCCAGCAGCTTGGCGGACAGTACCACAGATACGCAGTATTTT | TRBJ2-3 | 15 | TRBV5-1 | -